Shown below are 28 T cell receptor beta chains from a single sample sequenced in a study of shared clonotypes between healthy human individuals. Profiled with immunoSEQ multiplex PCR; TCRdb holds only in-frame clones, not every one. The sample contains about 1.5 million clones, approximately 98% of which appear only once. The sequenced sample consisted of naive CD4+ T cells sorted from blood. Subset described: CD45RA+ positively selected. The receptors come from a man aged 25-40 years in good health.

In its sample, this clone was seen once. The same CDR3 also results from other DNA sequences found in this sample. This chain uses TRBV29-1 with TRBJ2-5; 8 bases are a match to TRBD1. Germline loops: CDR1 SQVTM, CDR2 ANQGSEA. J gave up 5 bases and V 5 bases, and 7 bases lay outside the gene matches. CDR3 size: 13 residues. The CDR3 DNA is TGCAGCGTTTCCCGACAGGGGAAGGAGACCCAGTACTTC. It is translated as CSVSRQGKETQYF.

The chain has TRBV25-1 and TRBJ1-3, with no clear D. This CDR3 is 12 amino acids long. From germline, CDR1 is MGHDK and CDR2 SYGVNS. The V end was cut by 1 base, the J end by 16 bases, with 14 bases between. The CDR3 spells CASSEFGKHHYF. DNA for the CDR3: TGTGCCAGCAGTGAATTTGGGAAACACCACTATTTT.

Remarks on this clone: The same CDR3 arises from other DNA sequences in this sample as well. This chain links TRBV5-1 with TRBJ2-3; D possibly uses TRBD1 or TRBD2 (5 bases each). This CDR3 is built from 14 residues. V dropped 4 bases and J dropped 6 bases, with 15 bases sitting between them. Germline CDR1 and CDR2: SGHRS and YFSETQ. CDR3 region: CASSPGGGTDTQYF. As DNA, the CDR3 is TGCGCCAGCAGCCCGGGTGGGGGAACGGATACGCAGTATTTT.

V gene TRBV10-3 combines with J gene TRBJ1-5, with TRBD1 identical over 9 bases. The CDR3 covers 16 residues. J was trimmed by 10 bases and V by 6 bases; bases with no gene match: 16. CDR1 is ENHRY and CDR2 is SYGVKD in the germline V gene. The CDR3 loop reads CAIREGQGPPNGPQHF. As DNA, the CDR3 is TGTGCCATCAGAGAAGGACAGGGGCCTCCCAATGGACCCCAGCATTTT.

The V call is TRBV19, the J call TRBJ2-7; TRBD1 aligns across 10 bases. Unmatched junction bases numbered 5, after V lost 5 bases and J lost 4 bases. This CDR3 spans 14 amino acids. Per germline, CDR1 LNHDA and CDR2 SQIVND (reference sequence). CDR3 nucleotides: TGTGCCAGTAGTCCTCGGGACAGGGGATACGAGCAGTACTTC. Residues: CASSPRDRGYEQYF.

Details on this clone: This specimen includes other DNA sequences encoding the same CDR3. The J gene is TRBJ1-2, the V gene TRBV5-1; 7 bases are a match to TRBD1. Trimming at V came to 0 bases and at J to 7 bases, leaving 3 bases not matched to a gene. CDR1 is SGHRS and CDR2 is YFSETQ in the germline V gene. CDR3 size: 13 residues. DNA of the CDR3: TGCGCCAGCAGCTTGGGACAGGGCGGTGGCTACACCTTC. Protein product: CASSLGQGGGYTF.

This chain links TRBV5-5 with TRBJ2-3, with 10 bases that match TRBD1. V was pared by 0 bases and J by 2 bases, with 3 bases of the junction left unmatched. The CDR3 runs 16 residues. From germline, CDR1 is SGHKS and CDR2 YYEKEE (reference sequence). The DNA for the CDR3 is TGTGCCAGCAGCTTGGTAGGGACAGGGGTCACAGATACGCAGTATTTT. Amino acids: CASSLVGTGVTDTQYF.

The genes are TRBV19 and TRBJ1-1; no reliable D call. This CDR3 has 13 amino acids. Germline CDR1 and CDR2: LNHDA and SQIVND (reference sequence). V was trimmed by 2 bases and J by 11 bases, leaving 15 bases between them. CDR3: CASSIRGPVGAFF. DNA of the CDR3: TGTGCCAGTAGTATAAGAGGGCCGGTGGGTGCTTTCTTT.

The gene calls are TRBV18 and TRBJ2-7; 7 bases line up with TRBD2. With V trimmed by 6 bases and J by 9 bases, 8 bases remained unmatched. This CDR3 comprises 12 residues. In germline, CDR1 is KGHSH, CDR2 LQKENI. CDR3 amino acids: CASSEAGEVQYF. The CDR3 bases are TGTGCCAGCTCGGAGGCGGGAGAGGTGCAGTACTTC.

The chain has TRBV5-1 and TRBJ2-1; TRBD2 matches 7 bases. Per germline, CDR1 SGHRS and CDR2 YFSETQ. This CDR3 spans 15 amino acids. J lost 5 bases, V lost 0 bases, and 5 bases had no gene match. For the CDR3, the DNA is TGCGCCAGCAGCTTGGGAGGGACTATCAACAATGAGCAGTTCTTC. Its protein is CASSLGGTINNEQFF.

V is TRBV19 and J is TRBJ2-2, with 9 bases lining up with TRBD1. CDR3 size: 15 residues. The trim removed 5 bases at V and 7 bases at J, leaving 8 bases unmatched. Germline CDR1 LNHDA, CDR2 SQIVND (reference sequence). The DNA for the CDR3 is TGTGCCAGTAGTGCCAGGACAGGGGATGGCGGGGAGCTGTTTTTT. It translates to CASSARTGDGGELFF.

This rearrangement joins TRBV15 to TRBJ2-1, with 12 bases identical to TRBD2. The CDR3 consists of 20 residues. The germline V gene encodes CDR1 LNHNV and CDR2 YYDKDF (reference sequence). V shed 1 base and J 2 bases; nucleotides not matched to a gene: 12. CDR3 amino acids: CATSRAAGLTSGRTYNEQFF. In DNA form, the CDR3 reads TGTGCCACCAGCAGAGCCGCCGGCCTGACTAGCGGGAGAACCTACAATGAGCAGTTCTTC.

The J gene is TRBJ2-6, the V gene TRBV10-1; D ambiguous. CDR1 WNHNN and CDR2 SYGVQD come from the germline V gene (reference sequence). The CDR3 is 17 residues long. V was trimmed by 5 bases and J by 5 bases, leaving 19 bases between them. As DNA, the CDR3 is TGCGCCAGCAGTAGGGAAGATCGCACAAGTCGGGCCAACGTCCTGACTTTC. Amino acid sequence: CASSREDRTSRANVLTF.

Concerning this clone itself: In the same sample, other DNA sequences code for this CDR3. The V gene is TRBV28, the J gene TRBJ1-5; 8 nucleotides agree with TRBD1. Germline V gives CDR1 MDHEN, CDR2 SYDVKM. The CDR3 is 13 residues long. Trimming took 6 bases from V and 5 from J; bases not matched to a gene: 3. CDR3 nucleotide sequence: TGTGCCAGCAGAGTACAGGGGGATCAGCCCCAGCATTTT. This gives the protein CASRVQGDQPQHF.

The V and J genes are TRBV15 and TRBJ1-5; D is possibly TRBD1 (5 bases). This CDR3 has 16 residues. The germline gives CDR1 LNHNV, CDR2 YYDKDF (reference sequence). V was clipped by 0 bases and J by 5 bases, with 14 bases between them. Here the CDR3 reads CATSRDFVQGHQPQHF. The CDR3 DNA follows: TGTGCCACCAGCAGAGATTTTGTTCAGGGCCATCAGCCCCAGCATTTT. Supplemented by reference TRBV15 and TRBJ1-5, the full variable domain reads DAMVIQNPRYQVTQFGKPVTLSCSQTLNHNVMYWYQQKSSQAPKLLFHYYDKDFNNEADTPDNFQSRRPNTSFCFLDIRSPGLGDTAMYLCATSRDFVQGHQPQHFGDGTRLSIL.

The chain employs TRBV28 and TRBJ1-1; TRBD1 matches 7 bases. With V trimmed by 6 bases and J by 11 bases, 12 bases remained unmatched. The CDR3 consists of 13 residues. In germline, CDR1 is MDHEN, CDR2 SYDVKM. Here the CDR3 reads CASRPTGARRAFF. The CDR3 region has the DNA TGTGCCAGCAGACCTACAGGGGCCAGGAGGGCTTTCTTT.

This chain links TRBV5-6 with TRBJ1-2; TRBD1 matches at 7 bases. CDR1 SGHDT and CDR2 YYEEEE come from the germline V gene. This CDR3 comprises 15 residues. Trimming cost V 4 bases and J 0 bases; bases outside gene matches: 6. The CDR3 reads CASSPGTEANYGYTF. The DNA of the CDR3 is TGTGCCAGCAGCCCAGGGACAGAAGCTAACTATGGCTACACCTTC.

The chain carries TRBV18 and TRBJ1-5; 7 positions agree with TRBD1. This CDR3 region has 17 residues. The ends lost 6 bases at V and 2 bases at J; junction bases unmatched: 13. In germline, CDR1 is KGHSH, CDR2 LQKENI. The CDR3 loop is CASSPRTGDGGNQPQHF. CDR3 DNA: TGTGCCAGCTCCCCGAGGACAGGTGATGGGGGCAATCAGCCCCAGCATTTT.

The rearrangement uses TRBV6-1 and TRBJ1-2; D perhaps matches TRBD1 (5 bases). Between the trimmed V and J ends, which lost 1 base and 4 bases, there was a span of 13 bases. Germline V lookup: CDR1 MNHNS, CDR2 SASEGT. The CDR3 sequence is 15 residues long. The CDR3 coding sequence is TGTGCCAGCAGTGAAGAAGGGGAGGAATTCTATGGCTACACCTTC. It is translated as CASSEEGEEFYGYTF.

The chain carries TRBV2 and TRBJ2-1; D remains ambiguous. The CDR3 covers 13 residues. CDR1 and CDR2 from the germline V gene are SNHLY and FYNNEI. V was cut by 8 bases and J by 5 bases, with 13 bases left in between. CDR3: CASQVEWDNEQFF. The CDR3 DNA follows: TGTGCCAGCCAGGTGGAATGGGACAATGAGCAGTTCTTC. Full variable domain (outside the CDR3, taken from reference TRBV2 and TRBJ2-1): EPEVTQTPSHQVTQMGQEVILRCVPISNHLYFYWYRQILGQKVEFLVSFYNNEISEKSEIFDDQFSVERPDGSNFTLKIRSTKLEDSAMYFCASQVEWDNEQFFGPGTRLTVL.

This chain connects TRBV30 to TRBJ1-1; unclear D gene. The ends were cut back, 0 bases at V and 1 base at J, with 9 bases in the middle. Germline loops: CDR1 GTSNPN, CDR2 SVGIG (reference sequence). The CDR3 has 14 amino acids. CDR3 nucleotide sequence: TGTGCCTGGAGTGTAGGACGGGAGAACACTGAAGCTTTCTTT. Its protein product is CAWSVGRENTEAFF.

The chain joins TRBV19 to TRBJ2-2; perhaps TRBD1 as D (6 bases). The CDR3 consists of 14 residues. Germline CDR1 reads LNHDA; CDR2 reads SQIVND (reference sequence). The V gene lost 8 bases and the J gene lost 4 bases, with 14 bases spanning the gap. Written as DNA, the CDR3 is TGTGCCAGTGTCTCACAGGGTGGCACCGGGGAGCTGTTTTTT. Translation gives CASVSQGGTGELFF.

The chain joins TRBV29-1 to TRBJ2-7, with TRBD2 identical over 8 bases. Germline V gene data show CDR1 as SQVTM and CDR2 as ANQGSEA. The CDR3 contains 14 residues. V dropped 4 bases and J dropped 6; count of bases not matched to a gene: 11. The CDR3 protein is CSVVSAGVLGEQYF. CDR3 nucleotides: TGCAGCGTTGTTTCAGCGGGAGTGTTGGGCGAGCAGTACTTC.

The CDR3 is CASSFNGGPSYEQYF. DNA for the CDR3: TGTGCCAGCAGCTTCAATGGGGGGCCCTCCTACGAGCAGTACTTC. The chain joins TRBV7-8 to TRBJ2-7, with D perhaps being TRBD1 or TRBD2 (6 bases each). Trimming took 3 bases from V and 0 from J, leaving 12 bases between them. This CDR3 has 15 residues. Germline V gene lookup returns CDR1 SGHVS and CDR2 FQNEAQ.

The rearrangement links TRBV7-8 to TRBJ1-4, with D perhaps TRBD1 (6 bases). The germline V gene encodes CDR1 SGHVS and CDR2 FQNEAQ. The CDR3 totals 16 residues. V lost 5 bases, J lost 7 bases, and 20 bases lay in between. The CDR3 loop reads CASSLNQGGQFEKLFF. In nucleotides, the CDR3 is TGTGCCAGCAGCCTGAACCAGGGCGGACAGTTTGAAAAACTGTTTTTT.

This chain connects TRBV28 to TRBJ1-2; 9 nucleotides align to TRBD1. Germline loops: CDR1 MDHEN, CDR2 SYDVKM. The V and J ends lost 6 bases and 6 bases, in that order; junction bases with no gene match: 5. The length of the CDR3 is 13 residues. The CDR3 region has the DNA TGTGCCAGCAGGCGGACAGGGGCGAATGGCTACACCTTC. Translating it yields CASRRTGANGYTF.

The rearrangement uses TRBV6-5 and TRBJ2-5; D uncertain. There are 11 residues in the CDR3. Germline V gene sequence: CDR1 MNHEY, CDR2 SVGAGI. Trimming took off 2 bases at V and 7 bases at J, with 5 bases between the two ends. CDR3 residues: CASSYGRTQYF. For the CDR3, the DNA is TGTGCCAGCAGTTACGGTAGGACCCAGTACTTC.

This clone was observed once. The CDR3 spells CATELQGFSQPQHF. The CDR3 DNA sequence: TGTGCCACCGAACTACAGGGGTTCTCTCAGCCCCAGCATTTT. The V call is TRBV19, the J call TRBJ1-5, with 7 bases fitting TRBD1. V was pared by 10 bases and J by 6 bases, with 12 bases of the junction left unmatched. CDR1 LNHDA and CDR2 SQIVND come from the germline V gene (reference sequence). CDR3 length: 14 amino acids.